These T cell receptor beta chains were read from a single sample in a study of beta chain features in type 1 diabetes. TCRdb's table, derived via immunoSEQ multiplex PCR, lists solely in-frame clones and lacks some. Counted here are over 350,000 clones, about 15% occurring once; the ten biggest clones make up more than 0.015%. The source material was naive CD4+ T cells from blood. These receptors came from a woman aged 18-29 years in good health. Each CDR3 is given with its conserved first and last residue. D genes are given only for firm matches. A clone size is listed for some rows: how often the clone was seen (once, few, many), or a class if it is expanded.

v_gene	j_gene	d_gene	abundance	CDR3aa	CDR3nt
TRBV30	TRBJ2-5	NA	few	CAWSVGGRGKRGQETQYF	TGTGCCTGGAGTGTCGGGGGTCGGGGTAAGAGGGGCCAAGAGACCCAGTACTTC
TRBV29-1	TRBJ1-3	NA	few	CSVEEIASGIYF	TGCAGCGTTGAAGAAATAGCTTCGGGCATATATTTT
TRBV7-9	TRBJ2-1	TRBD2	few	CASSFGTSGKMGEVLF	TGTGCCAGCAGCTTCGGGACTAGCGGGAAAATGGGTGAGGTGCTCTTC
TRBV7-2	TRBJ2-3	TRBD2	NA	CASSSGLAGSTDTQYF	TGTGCCAGCAGCTCCGGACTAGCGGGTAGCACAGATACGCAGTATTTT
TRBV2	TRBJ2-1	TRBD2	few	CASSPTSGSYNEQFF	TGTGCCAGCAGTCCAACTAGCGGGTCCTACAATGAGCAGTTCTTC
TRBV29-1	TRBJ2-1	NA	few	CSVVAHVYNEQFF	TGCAGCGTTGTTGCACACGTCTACAATGAGCAGTTCTTC
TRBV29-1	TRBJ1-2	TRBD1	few	CSVADRGLYGYTF	TGCAGCGTTGCCGACAGGGGGTTGTATGGCTACACCTTC
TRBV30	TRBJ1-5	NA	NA	CAWSVGSSNQPQHF	TGTGCCTGGAGCGTCGGTTCGAGCAATCAGCCCCAGCATTTT
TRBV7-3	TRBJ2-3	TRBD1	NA	CASSSGQGSTDTQYF	TGTGCCAGCAGCTCCGGACAGGGAAGCACAGATACGCAGTATTTT
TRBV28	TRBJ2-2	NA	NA	CASSFSGTGELFF	TGTGCCAGCAGTTTTAGCGGCACCGGGGAGCTGTTTTTT
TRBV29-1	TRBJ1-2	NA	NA	CSVEDLGGLYREGYTF	TGCAGCGTTGAAGATCTGGGGGGACTATACAGGGAAGGCTACACCTTC
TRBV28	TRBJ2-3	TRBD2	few	CASSLTSGRALDTQYF	TGTGCCAGCAGTCTAACTAGCGGGAGGGCCCTAGATACGCAGTATTTT
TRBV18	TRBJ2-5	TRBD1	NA	CASSPGAGGLETQYF	TGTGCCAGCTCACCAGGTGCAGGGGGCCTCGAGACCCAGTACTTC
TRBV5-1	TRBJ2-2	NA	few	CASTFGGAAQGNTGELFF	TGCGCCAGCACATTTGGGGGAGCGGCACAGGGGAACACCGGGGAGCTGTTTTTT
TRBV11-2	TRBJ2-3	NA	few	CASTLRGDTQYF	TGTGCCAGCACCCTTAGGGGGGATACGCAGTATTTT
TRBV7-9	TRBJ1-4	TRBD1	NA	CASSGTGVNEKLFF	TGTGCCAGCAGCGGGACAGGAGTTAATGAAAAACTGTTTTTT
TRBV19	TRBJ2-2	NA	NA	CAGGRTPNTGELFF	TGTGCCGGTGGACGGACTCCGAACACCGGGGAGCTGTTTTTT
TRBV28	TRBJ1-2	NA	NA	CASSSYGYTF	TGTGCCAGCAGTTCTTATGGCTACACCTTC
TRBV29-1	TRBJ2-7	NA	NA	CSVVGAREQYF	TGCAGCGTTGTGGGGGCCCGCGAGCAGTACTTC
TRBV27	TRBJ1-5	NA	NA	CASSWGDSNQPQHF	TGTGCCAGCAGTTGGGGGGATAGCAATCAGCCCCAGCATTTT
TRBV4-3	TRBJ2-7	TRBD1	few	CASSQATGGSYEQYF	TGCGCCAGCAGCCAAGCGACAGGGGGATCCTACGAGCAGTACTTC
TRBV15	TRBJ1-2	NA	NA	CATSREDSMRGYTF	TGTGCCACCAGCAGGGAAGACAGTATGAGGGGCTACACCTTC
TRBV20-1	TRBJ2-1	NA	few	CSATRGDEQFF	TGCAGTGCCACCAGAGGCGATGAGCAGTTCTTC
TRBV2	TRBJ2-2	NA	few	CASSYNLGSGELFF	TGTGCCAGCAGCTATAATCTCGGTTCCGGGGAGCTGTTTTTT
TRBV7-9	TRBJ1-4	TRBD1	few	CATRDSSIEKLFF	TGTGCCACACGGGACAGTTCCATTGAAAAACTGTTTTTT
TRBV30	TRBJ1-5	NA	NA	CAWNRASNQPQHF	TGTGCCTGGAACAGGGCTAGCAATCAGCCCCAGCATTTT
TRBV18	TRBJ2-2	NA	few	CASSQRETSNTGELFF	TGTGCCAGCTCACAACGGGAAACCTCGAACACCGGGGAGCTGTTTTTT
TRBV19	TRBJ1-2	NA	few	CASSISSGIYGYTF	TGTGCCAGTAGTATCTCTTCAGGGATCTATGGCTACACCTTC
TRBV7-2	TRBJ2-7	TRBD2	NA	CASSLSLSGSSYEQYF	TGTGCCAGCAGCTTAAGCCTCAGCGGGAGTTCCTACGAGCAGTACTTC
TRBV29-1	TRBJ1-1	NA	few	CSVVVGGVAFF	TGCAGCGTTGTTGTGGGAGGGGTCGCTTTCTTT
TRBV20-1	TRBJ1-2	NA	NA	CSGGRQVGYTF	TGCAGTGGGGGGCGGCAAGTCGGCTACACCTTC
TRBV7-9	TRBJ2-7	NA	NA	CASSLVKPGNEQYF	TGTGCCAGCAGCTTAGTCAAGCCAGGGAACGAGCAGTACTTC
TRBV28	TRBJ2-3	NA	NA	CASSSGSTDTQYF	TGTGCCAGCAGTTCAGGGTCCACAGATACGCAGTATTTT
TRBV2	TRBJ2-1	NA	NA	CASSAQRSWNEQFF	TGTGCCAGCAGTGCCCAGCGGAGCTGGAATGAGCAGTTCTTC
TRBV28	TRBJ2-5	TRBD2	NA	CASSPSGRVRETQYF	TGTGCCAGCAGCCCTAGCGGGAGGGTACGAGAGACCCAGTACTTC
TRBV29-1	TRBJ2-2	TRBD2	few	CSVAITSGHTGELFF	TGCAGCGTTGCAATCACTAGCGGGCACACCGGGGAGCTGTTTTTT
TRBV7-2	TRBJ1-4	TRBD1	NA	CASSLSRGEKLFF	TGTGCCAGCAGCCTATCCAGGGGGGAAAAACTGTTTTTT
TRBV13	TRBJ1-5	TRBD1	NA	CASSARDRGVQPQHF	TGTGCCAGCAGCGCGCGGGACAGGGGTGTTCAGCCCCAGCATTTT
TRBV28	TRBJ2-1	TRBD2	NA	CASSLAGLAAYNEQFF	TGTGCCAGCAGTTTAGCGGGACTAGCGGCGTACAATGAGCAGTTCTTC
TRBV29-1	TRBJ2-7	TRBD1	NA	CSVGTGGATYEQYF	TGCAGCGTTGGTACAGGGGGCGCGACCTACGAGCAGTACTTC
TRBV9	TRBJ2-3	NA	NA	CASSPTGGSGTDTQYF	TGTGCCAGCAGCCCCACTGGGGGGAGCGGCACAGATACGCAGTATTTT
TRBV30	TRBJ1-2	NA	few	CAWSIRGGYTF	TGTGCCTGGAGTATCAGGGGAGGCTACACCTTC
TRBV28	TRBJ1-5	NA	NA	CASKLINQPQHF	TGTGCCAGCAAGCTCATCAATCAGCCCCAGCATTTT
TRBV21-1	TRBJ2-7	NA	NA	CASSKLGFRSYEQYF	TGTGCCAGCAGCAAATTGGGCTTTAGGTCCTACGAGCAGTACTTC
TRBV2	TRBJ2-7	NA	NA	CASSEGGGRVTYEQYF	TGTGCCAGCAGTGAAGGAGGGGGAAGAGTAACCTACGAGCAGTACTTC
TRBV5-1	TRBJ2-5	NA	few	CASSLVAEAVAWTQYF	TGCGCCAGCAGCTTGGTGGCCGAGGCCGTCGCATGGACCCAGTACTTC